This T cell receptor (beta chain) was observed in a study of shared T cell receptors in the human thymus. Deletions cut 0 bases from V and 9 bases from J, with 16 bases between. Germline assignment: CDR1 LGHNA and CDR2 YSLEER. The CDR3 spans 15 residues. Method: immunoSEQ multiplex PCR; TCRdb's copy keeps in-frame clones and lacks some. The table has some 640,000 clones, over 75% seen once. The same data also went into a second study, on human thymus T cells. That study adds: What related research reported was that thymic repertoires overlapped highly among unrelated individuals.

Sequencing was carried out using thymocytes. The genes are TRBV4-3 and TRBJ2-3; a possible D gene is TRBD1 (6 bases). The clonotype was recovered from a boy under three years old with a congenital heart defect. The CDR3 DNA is TGCGCCAGCAGCCAAGATGGGGTGACAGGAGAGACGCAGTATTTT. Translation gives CASSQDGVTGETQYF.